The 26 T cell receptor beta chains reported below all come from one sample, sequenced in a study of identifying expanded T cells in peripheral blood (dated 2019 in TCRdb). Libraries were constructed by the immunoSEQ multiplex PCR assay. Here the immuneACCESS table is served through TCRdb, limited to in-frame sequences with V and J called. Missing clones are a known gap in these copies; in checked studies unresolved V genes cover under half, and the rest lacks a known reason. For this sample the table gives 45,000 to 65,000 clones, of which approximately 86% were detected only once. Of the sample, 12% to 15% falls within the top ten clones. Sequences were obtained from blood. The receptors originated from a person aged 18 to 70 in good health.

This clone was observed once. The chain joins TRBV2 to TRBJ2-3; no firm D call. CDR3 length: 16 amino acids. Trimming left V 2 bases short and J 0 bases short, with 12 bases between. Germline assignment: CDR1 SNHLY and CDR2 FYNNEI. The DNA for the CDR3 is TGTGCCAGCAGTGAACGGCTAATTGGAAGCACAGATACGCAGTATTTT. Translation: CASSERLIGSTDTQYF.

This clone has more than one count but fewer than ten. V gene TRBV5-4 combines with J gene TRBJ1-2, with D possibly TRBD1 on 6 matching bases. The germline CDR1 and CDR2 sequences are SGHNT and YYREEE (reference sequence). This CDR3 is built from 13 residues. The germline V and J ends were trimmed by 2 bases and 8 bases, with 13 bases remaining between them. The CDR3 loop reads CASSFVEGVGYTF. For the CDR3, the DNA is TGTGCCAGCAGCTTCGTAGAGGGGGTGGGCTACACCTTC.

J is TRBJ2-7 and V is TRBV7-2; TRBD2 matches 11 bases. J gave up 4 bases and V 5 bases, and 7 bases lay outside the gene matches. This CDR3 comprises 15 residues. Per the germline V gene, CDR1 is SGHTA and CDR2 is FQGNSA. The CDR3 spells CASSGTSGRGYEQYF. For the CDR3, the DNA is TGTGCCAGCAGCGGAACTAGCGGGAGAGGGTACGAGCAGTACTTC.

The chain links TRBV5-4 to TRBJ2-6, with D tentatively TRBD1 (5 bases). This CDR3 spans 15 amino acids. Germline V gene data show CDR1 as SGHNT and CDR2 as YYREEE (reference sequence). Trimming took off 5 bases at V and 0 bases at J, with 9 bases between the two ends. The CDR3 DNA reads TGTGCCAGCAGTTCACAGGTCTCTGGGGCCAACGTCCTGACTTTC. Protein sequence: CASSSQVSGANVLTF.

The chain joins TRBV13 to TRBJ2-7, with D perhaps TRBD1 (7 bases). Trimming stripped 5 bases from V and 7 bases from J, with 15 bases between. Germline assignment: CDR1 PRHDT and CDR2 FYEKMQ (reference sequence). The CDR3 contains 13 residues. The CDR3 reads CASSPRQGGEQYF. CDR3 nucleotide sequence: TGTGCCAGCAGCCCTCGACAGGGAGGAGAGCAGTACTTC.

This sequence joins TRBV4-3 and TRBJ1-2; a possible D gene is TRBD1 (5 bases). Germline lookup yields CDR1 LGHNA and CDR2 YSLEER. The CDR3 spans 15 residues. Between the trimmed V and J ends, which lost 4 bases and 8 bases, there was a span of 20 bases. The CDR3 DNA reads TGCGCCAGCAGCCTACAAGGGGCAGGGAAAAGCGGCTACACCTTC. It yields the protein CASSLQGAGKSGYTF.

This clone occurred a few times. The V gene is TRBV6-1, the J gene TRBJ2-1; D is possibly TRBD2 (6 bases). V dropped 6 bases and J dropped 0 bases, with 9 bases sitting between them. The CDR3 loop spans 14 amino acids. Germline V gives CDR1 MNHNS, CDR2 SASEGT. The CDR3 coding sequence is TGTGCCAGCAGGGACTACATCTCCTACAATGAGCAGTTCTTC. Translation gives CASRDYISYNEQFF.

Here the CDR3 reads CASSLAEQGATGELFF. CDR3 nucleotide sequence: TGCGCCAGCAGCTTGGCCGAACAGGGAGCCACCGGGGAGCTGTTTTTT. The gene calls are TRBV5-1 and TRBJ2-2; perhaps TRBD1 as D (6 bases). This CDR3 comprises 16 residues. V dropped 0 bases and J dropped 4 bases, with 13 bases sitting between them. In germline, CDR1 is SGHRS, CDR2 YFSETQ.

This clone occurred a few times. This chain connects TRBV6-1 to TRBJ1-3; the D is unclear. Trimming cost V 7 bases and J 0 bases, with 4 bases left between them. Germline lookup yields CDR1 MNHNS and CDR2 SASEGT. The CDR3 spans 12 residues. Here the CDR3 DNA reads TGTGCCAGCACTAGCTCTGGAAACACCATATATTTT. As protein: CASTSSGNTIYF.

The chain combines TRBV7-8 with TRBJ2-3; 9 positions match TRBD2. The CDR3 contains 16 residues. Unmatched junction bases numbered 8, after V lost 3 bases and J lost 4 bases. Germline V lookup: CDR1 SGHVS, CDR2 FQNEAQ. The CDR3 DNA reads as TGTGCCAGCAGCTTGGGTTACGAGCGGGGGGCAGATACGCAGTATTTT. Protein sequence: CASSLGYERGADTQYF.

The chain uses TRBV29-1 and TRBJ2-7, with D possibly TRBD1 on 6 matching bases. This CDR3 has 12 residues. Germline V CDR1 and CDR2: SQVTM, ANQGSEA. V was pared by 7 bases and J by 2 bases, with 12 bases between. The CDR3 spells CSALTGPYEQYF. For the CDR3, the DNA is TGCAGCGCCCTTACAGGGCCCTACGAGCAGTACTTC.

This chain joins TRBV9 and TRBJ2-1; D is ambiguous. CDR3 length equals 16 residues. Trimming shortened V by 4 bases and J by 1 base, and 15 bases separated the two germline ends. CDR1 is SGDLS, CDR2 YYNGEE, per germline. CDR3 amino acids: CASSPTSAESYNEQFF. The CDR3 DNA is TGTGCCAGCAGCCCCACCTCCGCGGAATCCTACAATGAGCAGTTCTTC.

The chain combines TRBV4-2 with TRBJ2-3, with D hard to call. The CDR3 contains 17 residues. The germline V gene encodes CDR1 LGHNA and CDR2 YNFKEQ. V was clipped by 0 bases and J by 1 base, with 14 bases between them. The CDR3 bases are TGTGCCAGCAGCCAAGATGGTAGAATAGAGGGCACAGATACGCAGTATTTT. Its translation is CASSQDGRIEGTDTQYF.

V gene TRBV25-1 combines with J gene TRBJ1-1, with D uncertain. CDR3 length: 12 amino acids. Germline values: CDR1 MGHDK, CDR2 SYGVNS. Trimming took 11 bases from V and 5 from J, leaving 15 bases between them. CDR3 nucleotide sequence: TGTGCCCCCATACACCGGTTAACTGAAGCTTTCTTT. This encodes CAPIHRLTEAFF.

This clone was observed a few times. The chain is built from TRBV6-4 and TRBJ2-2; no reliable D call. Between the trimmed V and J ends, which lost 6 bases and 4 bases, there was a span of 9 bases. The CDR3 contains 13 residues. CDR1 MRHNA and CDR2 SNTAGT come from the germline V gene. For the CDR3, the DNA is TGTGCCAGCAGGAGGCCCCTCACCGGGGAGCTGTTTTTT. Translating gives CASRRPLTGELFF.

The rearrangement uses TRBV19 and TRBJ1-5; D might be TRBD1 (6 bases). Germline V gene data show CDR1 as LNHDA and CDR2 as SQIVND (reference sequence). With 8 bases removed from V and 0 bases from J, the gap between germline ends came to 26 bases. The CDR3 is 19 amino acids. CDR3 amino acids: CASSAKPLKQGHSNQPQHF. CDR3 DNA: TGTGCCAGTTCAGCCAAACCCCTAAAACAGGGCCATAGCAATCAGCCCCAGCATTTT.

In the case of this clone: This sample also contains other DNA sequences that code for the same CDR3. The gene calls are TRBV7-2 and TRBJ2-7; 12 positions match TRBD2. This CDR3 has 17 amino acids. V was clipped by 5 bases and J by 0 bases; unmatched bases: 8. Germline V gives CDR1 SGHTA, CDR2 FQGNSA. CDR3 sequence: CASSPGTSGYYSYEQYF. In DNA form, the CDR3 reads TGTGCCAGCAGCCCCGGGACTAGCGGGTACTACTCCTACGAGCAGTACTTC.

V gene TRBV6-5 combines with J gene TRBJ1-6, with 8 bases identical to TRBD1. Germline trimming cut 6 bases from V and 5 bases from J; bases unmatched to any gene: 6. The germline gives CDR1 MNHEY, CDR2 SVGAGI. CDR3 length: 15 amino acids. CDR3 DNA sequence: TGTGCCAGCAGGCCGGACAGGGCCCATAATTCACCCCTCCACTTT. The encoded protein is CASRPDRAHNSPLHF.

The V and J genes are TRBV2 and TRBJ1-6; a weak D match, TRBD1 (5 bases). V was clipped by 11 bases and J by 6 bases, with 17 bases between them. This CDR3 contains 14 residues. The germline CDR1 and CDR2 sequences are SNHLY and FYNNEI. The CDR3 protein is CAGGRNGRNSPLHF. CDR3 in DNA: TGTGCCGGGGGACGGAACGGGCGTAATTCACCCCTCCACTTT. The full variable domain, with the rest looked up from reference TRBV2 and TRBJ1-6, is EPEVTQTPSHQVTQMGQEVILRCVPISNHLYFYWYRQILGQKVEFLVSFYNNEISEKSEIFDDQFSVERPDGSNFTLKIRSTKLEDSAMYFCAGGRNGRNSPLHFGNGTRLTVT.

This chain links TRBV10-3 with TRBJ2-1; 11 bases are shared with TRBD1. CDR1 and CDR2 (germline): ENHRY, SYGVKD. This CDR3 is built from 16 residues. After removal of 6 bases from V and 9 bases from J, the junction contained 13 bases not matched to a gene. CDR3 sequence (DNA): TGTGCCATCAGATTGTCCGGGACAGGGGGATTTGGTGAGCAGTTCTTC. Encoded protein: CAIRLSGTGGFGEQFF.

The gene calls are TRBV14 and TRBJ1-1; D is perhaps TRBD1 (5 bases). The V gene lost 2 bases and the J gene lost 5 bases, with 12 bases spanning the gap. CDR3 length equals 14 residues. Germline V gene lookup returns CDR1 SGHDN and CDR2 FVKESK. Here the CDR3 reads CASSQQPGGTEAFF. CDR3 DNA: TGTGCCAGCAGCCAACAGCCCGGGGGGACTGAAGCTTTCTTT.

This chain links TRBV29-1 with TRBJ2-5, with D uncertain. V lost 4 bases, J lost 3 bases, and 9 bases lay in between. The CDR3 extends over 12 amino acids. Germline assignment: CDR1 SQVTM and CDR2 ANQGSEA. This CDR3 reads CSVGRTEETQYF. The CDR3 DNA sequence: TGCAGCGTTGGACGGACCGAAGAGACCCAGTACTTC.

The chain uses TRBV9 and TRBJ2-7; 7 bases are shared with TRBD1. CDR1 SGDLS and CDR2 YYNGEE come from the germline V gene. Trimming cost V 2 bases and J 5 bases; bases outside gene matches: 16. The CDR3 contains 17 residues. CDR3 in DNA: TGTGCCAGCAGCGTTACCCCCGGGGCAGGGGGAAGAAACGAGCAGTACTTC. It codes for CASSVTPGAGGRNEQYF. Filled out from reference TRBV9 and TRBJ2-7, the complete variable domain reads DSGVTQTPKHLITATGQRVTLRCSPRSGDLSVYWYQQSLDQGLQFLIQYYNGEERAKGNILERFSAQQFPDLHSELNLSSLELGDSALYFCASSVTPGAGGRNEQYFGPGTRLTVT.

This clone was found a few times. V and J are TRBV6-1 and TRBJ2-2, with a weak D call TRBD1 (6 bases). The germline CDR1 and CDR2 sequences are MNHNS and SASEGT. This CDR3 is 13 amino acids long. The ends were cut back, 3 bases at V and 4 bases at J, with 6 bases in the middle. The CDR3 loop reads CASSDRGTGELFF. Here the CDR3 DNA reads TGTGCCAGCAGTGACAGGGGCACCGGGGAGCTGTTTTTT.

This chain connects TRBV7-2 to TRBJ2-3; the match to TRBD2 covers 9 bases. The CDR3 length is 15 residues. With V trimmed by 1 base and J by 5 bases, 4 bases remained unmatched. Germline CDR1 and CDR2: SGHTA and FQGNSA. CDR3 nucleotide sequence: TGTGCCAGCAGCTTAGTGGGACTAGCTGAAGATACGCAGTATTTT. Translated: CASSLVGLAEDTQYF.

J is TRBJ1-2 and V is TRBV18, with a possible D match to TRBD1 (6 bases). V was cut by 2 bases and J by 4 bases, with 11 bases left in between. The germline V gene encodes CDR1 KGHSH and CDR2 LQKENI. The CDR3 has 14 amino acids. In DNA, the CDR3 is TGTGCCAGCTCACCAGGACAGCTTCTCTATGGCTACACCTTC. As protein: CASSPGQLLYGYTF.